Below are 4 T cell receptor beta chains sequenced from a single sample in a study of T cell repertoires in cytomegalovirus infection. Via MiXCR, TCRdb re-called the reads, giving one row per CDR3 protein. The data show 560,000 or so distinct CDR3 sequences, with 15% to 20% seen just once and roughly 25% held by the top ten. The sequenced sample consisted of CD8+ T cells from PBMCs. The receptor set was obtained from a human donor in good health (CMV status not recorded). Some clones in this sample may be carry-over from other donors' samples.

V and J are TRBV2 and TRBJ1-3; TRBD1 might be the D (5 bases). Between the trimmed V and J ends, which lost 6 bases and 0 bases, there was a span of 18 bases. In germline, CDR1 is SNHLY, CDR2 FYNNEI. CDR3 size: 17 residues. The CDR3 region has the DNA TGTGCCAGCAGGGGGGGGGTGCCCCGACGCTCTGGAAACACCATATATTTT. Its protein is CASRGGVPRRSGNTIYF.

The chain carries TRBV3-1 and TRBJ2-3, with 15 bases lining up with TRBD2. CDR1 is LGHDT, CDR2 YNNKEL, per germline (reference sequence). CDR3 length equals 17 residues. Unmatched junction bases numbered 7, after V lost 4 bases and J lost 5 bases. CDR3 sequence: CASSPGTSGGRGDTQYF. DNA of the CDR3: TGTGCCAGCAGCCCCGGGACTAGCGGGGGGAGAGGAGATACGCAGTATTTT.

This clonotype was observed a handful of times. The chain has TRBV2 and TRBJ2-7, with D possibly being TRBD2 (8 bases). The germline V gene has CDR1 SNHLY and CDR2 FYNNEI. CDR3 size: 17 residues. Deletions cut 5 bases from V and 4 bases from J, with 24 bases between. The DNA for the CDR3 is TGTGCCAGCAGTCCCGGGGGGGGGAGACAGGGCTTGTACGAGCAGTACTTC. It specifies CASSPGGGRQGLYEQYF.

There are a few counts of this clonotype. The chain employs TRBV6-6 and TRBJ1-1, with D unclear. Germline V lookup: CDR1 MNHNY, CDR2 SVGAGI (reference sequence). Trimming shortened V by 0 bases and J by 3 bases, and 2 bases separated the two germline ends. The CDR3 runs 12 residues. DNA of the CDR3: TGTGCCAGCAGTTACTCGGACACTGAAGCTTTCTTT. It is translated as CASSYSDTEAFF.